This T cell receptor beta chain came from a study of cytomegalovirus exposure and HLA in healthy donors. This CDR3 has 16 amino acids. Per germline, CDR1 SGHDT and CDR2 YYEEEE. Trimming removed 1 base at V and 6 bases at J, with 16 bases between. Study-wide results and limits: V- and J-gene trimming of TCR beta was linked (in a later analysis) to a missense DCLRE1C variant. From TCR beta sequences, most subjects' HLA-A and HLA-B alleles were reportedly predicted accurately. By HLA locus, TCR association rates varied in a later analysis, with DRB1 showing the most and HLA-C the fewest. Common viral pathogens were later found to be apparently linked to several of the most significant clusters.

This clone was seen only a few times. Its antigen remains unidentified. It was with 60 Vbeta and 13 Jbeta primers that the PCR ran. Assay used: immunoSEQ multiplex PCR; TCRdb lists only in-frame clones, some missing. In the table there are around 150,000 clones, around 84% of which are singletons. The source is a man aged 50 to 59 in good health and CMV-seronegative. The sample taken for sequencing was PBMCs. This chain uses TRBV5-6 with TRBJ2-2; a weak D match, TRBD1 (6 bases). The chain's CDR3 is CASSLSRGLSAGELFF. The CDR3 DNA is TGTGCCAGCAGCTTGAGCAGGGGCCTATCGGCCGGGGAGCTGTTTTTT. The variable domain in full, completed from reference TRBV5-6 and TRBJ2-2, reads DAGVTQSPTHLIKTRGQQVTLRCSPKSGHDTVSWYQQALGQGPQFIFQYYEEEERQRGNFPDRFSGHQFPNYSSELNVNALLLGDSALYLCASSLSRGLSAGELFFGEGSRLTVL.